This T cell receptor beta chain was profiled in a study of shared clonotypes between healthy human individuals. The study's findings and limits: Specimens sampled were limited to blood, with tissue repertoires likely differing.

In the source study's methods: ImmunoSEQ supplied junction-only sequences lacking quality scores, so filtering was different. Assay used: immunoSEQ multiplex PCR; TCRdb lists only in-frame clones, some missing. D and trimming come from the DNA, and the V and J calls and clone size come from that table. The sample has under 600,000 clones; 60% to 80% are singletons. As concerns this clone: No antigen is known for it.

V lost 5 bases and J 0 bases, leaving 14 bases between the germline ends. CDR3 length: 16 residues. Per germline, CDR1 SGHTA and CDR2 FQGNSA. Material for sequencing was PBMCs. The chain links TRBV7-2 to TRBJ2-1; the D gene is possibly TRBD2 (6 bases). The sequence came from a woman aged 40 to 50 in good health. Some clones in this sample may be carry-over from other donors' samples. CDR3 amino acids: CASSRGTGSSYNEQFF. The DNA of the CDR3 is TGTGCCAGCAGCCGAGGGACCGGGAGCTCCTACAATGAGCAGTTCTTC.